Following are 28 T cell receptor beta chains from one sample sequenced in a study of blood T cell repertoires in COVID-19. Assay used: immunoSEQ multiplex PCR; TCRdb lists only in-frame clones, some missing. The top ten hold 5.7% of the sample, which has approximately 100,000 clones, over 80% seen once. The sample taken for sequencing was peripheral blood. The receptor source for this set is a man aged 45-60 years with active COVID-19.

This clone was detected once. The chain couples TRBV4-1 to TRBJ2-7, with D perhaps TRBD2 (6 bases). V dropped 1 base and J dropped 0 bases, with 10 bases sitting between them. The CDR3 loop spans 15 amino acids. Germline V lookup: CDR1 MGHRA, CDR2 YSYEKL. CDR3: CASSQGLESSYEQYF. The CDR3 coding sequence is TGCGCCAGCAGCCAAGGACTAGAGAGCTCCTACGAGCAGTACTTC.

CDR3 in amino acids: CASSSGTGIITETQYF. The DNA for the CDR3 is TGTGCCAGCAGCTCAGGGACAGGGATCATTACGGAGACCCAGTACTTC. The chain is built from TRBV7-8 and TRBJ2-5; 9 bases are shared with TRBD1. This CDR3 has 16 residues. CDR1 is SGHVS and CDR2 is FQNEAQ in the germline V gene. V shed 4 bases, J shed 5 bases, and the junction held 11 bases outside the gene matches. Complete variable domain (other parts from reference TRBV7-8 and TRBJ2-5): GAGVSQSPRYKVAKRGQDVALRCDPISGHVSLFWYQQALGQGPEFLTYFQNEAQLDKSGLPSDRFFAERPEGSVSTLKIQRTQQEDSAVYLCASSSGTGIITETQYFGPGTRLLVL.

A few counts support this clone. The genes are TRBV6-1 and TRBJ2-2; the D gene is possibly TRBD1 (5 bases). The V and J ends lost 3 bases and 3 bases respectively, with 5 bases between them. This CDR3 has 13 amino acids. From germline, CDR1 is MNHNS and CDR2 SASEGT. CDR3 sequence (DNA): TGTGCCAGCAGTGACAGGGACACCGGGGAGCTGTTTTTT. This encodes CASSDRDTGELFF.

The chain carries TRBV19 and TRBJ2-7, with a possible D match to TRBD1 (6 bases). Germline CDR1 LNHDA, CDR2 SQIVND (reference sequence). The V gene lost 1 base and the J gene lost 5 bases, with 18 bases spanning the gap. The CDR3 sequence is 16 residues long. The CDR3 DNA follows: TGTGCCAGTAGTATAGTTGGGGGCGTCGATGAGGACGAGCAGTACTTC. It translates to CASSIVGGVDEDEQYF.

The chain couples TRBV9 to TRBJ2-5, with 13 bases aligning to TRBD2. Germline V lookup: CDR1 SGDLS, CDR2 YYNGEE. CDR3 size: 17 residues. V lost 1 base to trimming and J lost 5 bases; unmatched junction nucleotides: 8. The CDR3 nucleotides read TGTGCCAGCAGCGTATCCGGGACTAGCGGGGTCCTGGAGACCCAGTACTTC. This codes for CASSVSGTSGVLETQYF.

The chain is built from TRBV28 and TRBJ2-5; 10 positions agree with TRBD2. There are 14 residues in the CDR3. Germline values: CDR1 MDHEN, CDR2 SYDVKM. Unmatched junction bases numbered 5, after V lost 5 bases and J lost 5 bases. CDR3 residues: CASSRAGGGETQYF. The CDR3 bases are TGTGCCAGCAGTAGAGCGGGAGGGGGGGAGACCCAGTACTTC.

V gene TRBV27 combines with J gene TRBJ1-5; possible D gene TRBD1, 5 bases. The CDR3 contains 15 residues. Germline-derived CDR1 and CDR2 are MNHEY and SMNVEV (reference sequence). Trimming pared 5 bases from V and 6 bases from J, leaving 17 bases between. The CDR3, as DNA: TGTGCCAGCAGTCCCAACTGGGGGGAGGGTCAGCCCCAGCATTTT. Translation: CASSPNWGEGQPQHF.

The chain recombines TRBV28 with TRBJ2-7; tentatively, D is TRBD1 (5 bases). The CDR3 is 14 amino acids. Germline CDR1 reads MDHEN; CDR2 reads SYDVKM. Trimming took 8 bases from V and 2 from J, leaving 16 bases between them. The CDR3 is CASLRVDTAYEQYF. Here the CDR3 DNA reads TGTGCCAGCCTAAGGGTGGACACCGCCTACGAGCAGTACTTC. The variable domain in full, completed from reference TRBV28 and TRBJ2-7, reads DVKVTQSSRYLVKRTGEKVFLECVQDMDHENMFWYRQDPGLGLRLIYFSYDVKMKEKGDIPEGYSVSREKKERFSLILESASTNQTSMYLCASLRVDTAYEQYFGPGTRLTVT.

As DNA, the CDR3 is TGTGCCAGCAGCCCGTGGGCCAGGCCGACCCCGGACATTCAGTACTTC. It translates to CASSPWARPTPDIQYF. The J gene is TRBJ2-4, the V gene TRBV7-8, with D unclear. The CDR3 is 16 residues long. V shed 5 bases and J shed 8 bases, with 22 bases lying between them. Per germline, CDR1 SGHVS and CDR2 FQNEAQ.

The chain recombines TRBV13 with TRBJ1-4; the D gene is possibly TRBD1 (5 bases). This CDR3 has 16 amino acids. Germline CDR1 and CDR2: PRHDT and FYEKMQ (reference sequence). Trimming cost V 1 base and J 2 bases, with 11 bases left between them. CDR3 sequence (DNA): TGTGCCAGCAGCTTAGCCCAGGGAACTACTAATGAAAAACTGTTTTTT. Amino acid sequence: CASSLAQGTTNEKLFF. Variable domain in full (rest from reference TRBV13 and TRBJ1-4): AAGVIQSPRHLIKEKRETATLKCYPIPRHDTVYWYQQGPGQDPQFLISFYEKMQSDKGSIPDRFSAQQFSDYHSELNMSSLELGDSALYFCASSLAQGTTNEKLFFGSGTQLSVL.

This clone was recorded once. The chain carries TRBV30 and TRBJ2-7; no clear D. The CDR3 has 11 residues. Germline values: CDR1 GTSNPN, CDR2 SVGIG (reference sequence). Trimming pared 2 bases from V and 2 bases from J, leaving 4 bases between. In DNA, the CDR3 is TGTGCCTGGAGTCCCGCCTACGAGCAGTACTTC. Protein: CAWSPAYEQYF. The whole variable domain, filled in from reference TRBV30 and TRBJ2-7, reads SQTIHQWPATLVQPVGSPLSLECTVEGTSNPNLYWYRQAAGRGLQLLFYSVGIGQISSEVPQNLSASRPQDRQFILSSKKLLLSDSGFYLCAWSPAYEQYFGPGTRLTVT.

V is TRBV6-5 and J is TRBJ2-5; the D gene is possibly TRBD1 (5 bases). Germline V gene lookup returns CDR1 MNHEY and CDR2 SVGAGI. With 4 bases removed from V and 5 bases from J, the gap between germline ends came to 11 bases. This CDR3 region has 13 residues. CDR3 region: CASSFLGAETQYF. In DNA, the CDR3 is TGTGCCAGCAGTTTTTTAGGGGCTGAGACCCAGTACTTC.

The rearrangement links TRBV5-1 to TRBJ2-1; 14 bases map to TRBD2. CDR1 and CDR2 from the germline V gene are SGHRS and YFSETQ. The junction had 8 bases not matched to a gene; V was cut back by 0 bases and J by 0 bases. The CDR3 loop spans 20 amino acids. CDR3 DNA: TGCGCCAGCAGCTTGGTGGACAGGGGACTAGCGGGAGTCTCCTACAATGAGCAGTTCTTC. Translated: CASSLVDRGLAGVSYNEQFF.

The V call is TRBV7-2, the J call TRBJ2-3; 10 bases align to TRBD2. This CDR3 contains 16 residues. After removal of 4 bases from V and 8 bases from J, the junction contained 12 bases not matched to a gene. CDR1 is SGHTA and CDR2 is FQGNSA in the germline V gene. CDR3 bases: TGTGCCAGCAGCTCAATGAGCGGGAGGGCCGGGGGTACGCAGTATTTT. This encodes CASSSMSGRAGGTQYF.

V gene TRBV7-8 combines with J gene TRBJ1-5; no firm D call. The CDR3 contains 14 residues. Germline assignment: CDR1 SGHVS and CDR2 FQNEAQ. Trimming removed 5 bases from V and 2 bases from J, with 10 bases in between. This chain's CDR3 is CASSRTVGNQPQHF. CDR3 nucleotide sequence: TGTGCCAGCAGCCGAACAGTTGGCAATCAGCCCCAGCATTTT.

V gene TRBV27 combines with J gene TRBJ2-1; the match to TRBD1 covers 9 bases. The germline gives CDR1 MNHEY, CDR2 SMNVEV (reference sequence). V lost 2 bases, J lost 0 bases, and 8 bases stayed unmatched. The CDR3 is 18 amino acids. In nucleotides, the CDR3 is TGTGCCAGCAGTTTAAGGGACAGGGCGCCGAGCTCCTACAATGAGCAGTTCTTC. It translates to CASSLRDRAPSSYNEQFF.

This sequence joins TRBV5-1 and TRBJ2-5; perhaps TRBD1 as D (5 bases). The CDR3 spans 17 residues. The germline V gene encodes CDR1 SGHRS and CDR2 YFSETQ. V was cut by 0 bases and J by 2 bases, with 17 bases left in between. The CDR3 sequence: CASSLVMDTREQETQYF. The CDR3 DNA is TGCGCCAGCAGCTTGGTCATGGACACCCGTGAACAAGAGACCCAGTACTTC.

This rearrangement joins TRBV7-6 to TRBJ2-7; TRBD2 aligns across 10 bases. The CDR3 loop spans 15 amino acids. The ends lost 5 bases at V and 7 bases at J; junction bases unmatched: 11. Germline CDR1 is SGHVS and CDR2 is FNYEAQ. The chain's CDR3 is CASSLRSGRYGEQYF. The DNA for the CDR3 is TGTGCCAGCAGCCTCCGTAGCGGGAGGTACGGTGAGCAGTACTTC.

The rearrangement joins TRBV5-5 to TRBJ1-2; D is perhaps TRBD1 (5 bases). V lost 4 bases and J 5 bases, leaving 15 bases between the germline ends. CDR3 length equals 14 residues. The germline gives CDR1 SGHKS, CDR2 YYEKEE (reference sequence). For the CDR3, the DNA is TGTGCCAGCAGCCCACAGGCCCCCTCATATGGCTACACCTTC. The encoded protein is CASSPQAPSYGYTF.

The chain employs TRBV21-1 and TRBJ1-3. TRBV21-1 is designated a pseudogene. The CDR3 extends over 18 amino acids. CDR3 sequence reads: CASSKGGAGILSGNTIYF. Written as DNA, the CDR3 is TGTGCCAGCAGCAAAGGCGGGGCAGGGATTCTCTCTGGAAACACCATATATTTT.

The chain uses TRBV24-1 and TRBJ2-1, with D maybe TRBD1 (7 bases). Between the trimmed V and J ends, which lost 1 base and 9 bases, there was a span of 12 bases. The germline CDR1 and CDR2 sequences are KGHDR and SFDVKD. The CDR3 has 14 amino acids. CDR3 region: CATSDFRQGGEQFF. Written as DNA, the CDR3 is TGTGCCACCAGTGATTTCCGGCAGGGGGGTGAGCAGTTCTTC.

This chain uses TRBV6-1 with TRBJ1-5; TRBD1 aligns across 9 bases. CDR3 size: 20 residues. Per germline, CDR1 MNHNS and CDR2 SASEGT. J lost 1 base, V lost 3 bases, and 16 bases had no gene match. The CDR3 DNA reads TGTGCCAGCAGTGAGATTACAGGGGGCATCGGGTCAGTAAGCAATCAGCCCCAGCATTTT. Translated: CASSEITGGIGSVSNQPQHF.

V usage is TRBV18 and J usage is TRBJ2-7; 7 bases align to TRBD1. This CDR3 has 16 amino acids. The ends lost 6 bases at V and 1 base at J; junction bases unmatched: 12. The germline gives CDR1 KGHSH, CDR2 LQKENI. CDR3: CASSGNEGADSYEQYF. DNA for the CDR3: TGTGCCAGCTCCGGGAACGAGGGGGCTGATTCCTACGAGCAGTACTTC.

This clone was counted between two and nine times. The rearrangement uses TRBV10-2 and TRBJ1-3, with 7 bases lining up with TRBD1. This CDR3 contains 15 residues. The germline CDR1 and CDR2 sequences are WSHSY and SAAADI. Trimming at V came to 3 bases and at J to 5 bases, leaving 7 bases not matched to a gene. The CDR3 here is CASSETAGGRNTIYF. CDR3 bases: TGCGCCAGCAGTGAAACGGCAGGGGGACGAAACACCATATATTTT.

The CDR3 nucleotides read TGTGCCAGCAGACTGGCACTAGCGGAGTTCTACGAGCAGTACTTC. Amino acid sequence: CASRLALAEFYEQYF. The J gene is TRBJ2-7, the V gene TRBV28, with 8 bases that match TRBD2. V trimming: 6 bases; J trimming: 3 bases; junction bases outside the gene matches: 10. CDR1 is MDHEN and CDR2 is SYDVKM in the germline V gene. This CDR3 comprises 15 residues.

The chain joins TRBV6-6 to TRBJ1-1, with TRBD1 identical over 8 bases. V was clipped by 2 bases and J by 3 bases; unmatched bases: 8. Germline CDR1 MNHNY, CDR2 SVGAGI (reference sequence). CDR3 size: 16 residues. The DNA of the CDR3 is TGTGCCAGCAGTTACGACGGGTACAGGGGGTACACTGAAGCTTTCTTT. This encodes CASSYDGYRGYTEAFF.

The V call is TRBV28, the J call TRBJ2-3; possibly TRBD1 for D (5 bases). V was cut by 4 bases and J by 6 bases, with 14 bases left in between. This CDR3 is 14 amino acids long. Germline-derived CDR1 and CDR2 are MDHEN and SYDVKM. The CDR3 protein is CASSSQGGLDTQYF. The CDR3 coding sequence is TGTGCCAGCAGTTCCCAGGGTGGTTTGGATACGCAGTATTTT.

This chain connects TRBV18 to TRBJ1-3; no reliable D call. The CDR3 consists of 15 residues. The V gene lost 2 bases and the J gene lost 0 bases, with 8 bases spanning the gap. In germline, CDR1 is KGHSH, CDR2 LQKENI. The CDR3 nucleotides read TGTGCCAGCTCACCAGGGCAGTACTCTGGAAACACCATATATTTT. Translated, it gives CASSPGQYSGNTIYF.